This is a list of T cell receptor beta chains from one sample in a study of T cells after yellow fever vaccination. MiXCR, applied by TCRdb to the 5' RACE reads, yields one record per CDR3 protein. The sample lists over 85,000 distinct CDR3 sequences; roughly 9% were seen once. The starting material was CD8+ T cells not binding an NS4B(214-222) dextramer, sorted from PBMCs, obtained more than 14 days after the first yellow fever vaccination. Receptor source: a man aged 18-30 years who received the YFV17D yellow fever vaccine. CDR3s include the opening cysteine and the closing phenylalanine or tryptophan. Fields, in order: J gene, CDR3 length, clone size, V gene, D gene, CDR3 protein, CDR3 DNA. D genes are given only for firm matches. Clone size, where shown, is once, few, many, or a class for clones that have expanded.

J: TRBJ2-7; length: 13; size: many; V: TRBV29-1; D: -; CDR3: CSVEWDGYYEQYF; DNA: TGCAGCGTTGAATGGGACGGATACTACGAGCAGTACTTC
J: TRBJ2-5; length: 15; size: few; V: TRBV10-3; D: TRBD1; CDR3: CAIKLGDRVQETQYF; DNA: TGTGCCATCAAGCTCGGAGACAGGGTCCAAGAGACCCAGTACTTC
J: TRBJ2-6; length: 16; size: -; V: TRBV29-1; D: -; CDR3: CSVEDKGSPGANVLTF; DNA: TGCAGCGTTGAAGATAAGGGGAGCCCTGGGGCCAACGTCCTGACTTTC
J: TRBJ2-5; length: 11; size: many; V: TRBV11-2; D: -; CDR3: CASSLGQPQYF; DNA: TGTGCCAGCAGCTTAGGACAACCCCAGTACTTC
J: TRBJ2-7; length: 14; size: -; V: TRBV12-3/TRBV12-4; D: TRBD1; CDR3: CASSQGQGANEQYF; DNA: TGTGCCAGCAGTCAGGGACAGGGGGCTAACGAGCAGTACTTC
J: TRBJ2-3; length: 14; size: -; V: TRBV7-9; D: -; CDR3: CASSPPQVTDTQYF; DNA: TGTGCCAGCAGCCCCCCCCAGGTAACAGATACGCAGTATTTT
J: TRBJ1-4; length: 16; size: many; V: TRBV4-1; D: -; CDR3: CASSQEVRDRNEKLFF; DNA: TGCGCCAGCAGCCAAGAAGTCAGGGACCGTAATGAAAAACTGTTTTTT
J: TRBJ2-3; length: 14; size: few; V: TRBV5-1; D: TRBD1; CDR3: CASNYRGSTDTQYF; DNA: TGCGCCAGTAACTACAGGGGCAGCACAGATACGCAGTATTTT
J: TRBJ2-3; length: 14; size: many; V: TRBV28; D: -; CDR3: CASSSGQSTDTQYF; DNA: TGTGCCAGCAGTTCCGGACAGAGCACAGATACGCAGTATTTT
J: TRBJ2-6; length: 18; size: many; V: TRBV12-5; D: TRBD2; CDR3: CASGFRTSGGGRANVLTF; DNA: TGTGCTAGTGGTTTCCGTACTAGCGGGGGGGGAAGGGCCAACGTCCTGACTTTC
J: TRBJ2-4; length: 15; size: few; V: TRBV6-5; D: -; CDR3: CASSYSQLAKNIQYF; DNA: TGTGCCAGCAGTTACTCACAACTAGCCAAAAACATTCAGTACTTC
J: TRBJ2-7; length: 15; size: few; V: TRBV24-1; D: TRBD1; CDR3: CATSDPGQDPYEQYF; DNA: TGTGCCACCAGTGATCCCGGACAGGACCCCTACGAGCAGTACTTC
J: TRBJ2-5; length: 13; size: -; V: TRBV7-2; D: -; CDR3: CASSEELIETQYF; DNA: TGTGCCAGCAGCGAGGAGTTAATCGAGACCCAGTACTTC
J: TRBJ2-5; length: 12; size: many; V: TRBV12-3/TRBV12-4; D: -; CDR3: CASSRRAGTQYF; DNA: TGTGCCAGCAGCCGACGGGCAGGGACCCAGTACTTC
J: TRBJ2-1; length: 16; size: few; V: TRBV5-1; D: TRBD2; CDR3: CASSLVRAGAYNEQFF; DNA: TGCGCCAGCAGCTTGGTCCGAGCGGGGGCCTACAATGAGCAGTTCTTC
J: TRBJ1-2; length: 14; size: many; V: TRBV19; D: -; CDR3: CATAVDSGYYGYTF; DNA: TGTGCCACCGCGGTTGACTCAGGGTACTATGGCTACACCTTC
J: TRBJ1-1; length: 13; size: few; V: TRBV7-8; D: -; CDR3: CASSSDSDTEAFF; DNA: TGTGCCAGCAGCTCAGACAGTGACACTGAAGCTTTCTTT
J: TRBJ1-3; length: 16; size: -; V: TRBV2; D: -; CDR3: CASSEWTLSSGNTIYF; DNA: TGTGCCAGCAGTGAATGGACGTTAAGCTCTGGAAACACCATATATTTT
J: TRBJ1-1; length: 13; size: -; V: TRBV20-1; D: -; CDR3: CSAPTGSDTEAFF; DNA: TGCAGTGCTCCAACAGGGTCGGACACTGAAGCTTTCTTT
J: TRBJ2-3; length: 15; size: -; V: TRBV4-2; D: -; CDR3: CASSQEDFKTDTQYF; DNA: TGTGCCAGCAGCCAAGAGGATTTTAAGACAGATACGCAGTATTTT
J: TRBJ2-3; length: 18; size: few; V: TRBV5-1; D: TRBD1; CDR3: CASSPRDRLGGGTDTQYF; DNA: TGCGCCAGCAGCCCCCGGGACAGGCTTGGAGGGGGCACAGATACGCAGTATTTT
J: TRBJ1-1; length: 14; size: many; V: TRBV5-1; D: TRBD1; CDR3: CASSLQGGNTEAFF; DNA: TGCGCCAGCAGCTTGCAGGGGGGTAACACTGAAGCTTTCTTT
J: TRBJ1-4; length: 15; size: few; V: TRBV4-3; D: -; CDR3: CASSQDGTTNEKLFF; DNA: TGCGCCAGCAGCCAAGATGGGACGACTAATGAAAAACTGTTTTTT
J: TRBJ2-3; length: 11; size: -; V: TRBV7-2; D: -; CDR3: CASRQLDTQYF; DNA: TGTGCCAGCCGACAGTTGGATACGCAGTATTTT
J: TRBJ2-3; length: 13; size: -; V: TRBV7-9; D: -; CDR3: CASSLFVTDTQYF; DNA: TGTGCCAGCAGCTTATTCGTAACAGATACGCAGTATTTT
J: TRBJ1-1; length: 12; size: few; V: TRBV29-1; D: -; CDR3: CSVHVPNTEAFF; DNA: TGCAGCGTTCATGTCCCGAACACTGAAGCTTTCTTT
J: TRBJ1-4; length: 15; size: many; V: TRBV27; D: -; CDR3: CASSSLFRMNEKLFF; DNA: TGTGCCAGCAGTTCGCTCTTCCGGATGAATGAAAAACTGTTTTTT
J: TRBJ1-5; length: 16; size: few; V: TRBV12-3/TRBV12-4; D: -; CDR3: CASSLGIGEVSQPQHF; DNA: TGTGCCAGCAGTTTAGGTATAGGGGAGGTTAGTCAGCCCCAGCATTTT
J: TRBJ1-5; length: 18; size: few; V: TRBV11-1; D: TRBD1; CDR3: CASSFGRTGDYSNQPQHF; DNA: TGTGCCAGCAGCTTCGGCCGGACAGGGGACTATAGCAATCAGCCCCAGCATTTT
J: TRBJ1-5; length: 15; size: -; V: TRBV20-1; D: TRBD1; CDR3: CSAAGTGEDNQPQHF; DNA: TGCAGTGCCGCCGGGACAGGGGAGGACAATCAGCCCCAGCATTTT
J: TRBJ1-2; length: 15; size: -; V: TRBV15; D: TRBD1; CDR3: CATSPDRGPTHGYTF; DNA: TGTGCCACCAGCCCCGACAGGGGGCCCACTCATGGCTACACCTTC
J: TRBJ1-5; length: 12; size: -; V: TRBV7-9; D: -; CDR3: CASSHSNQPQHF; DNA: TGTGCCAGCAGCCATAGCAATCAGCCCCAGCATTTT
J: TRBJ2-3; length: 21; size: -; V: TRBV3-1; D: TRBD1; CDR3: CASSHLTGTGNPLPSPDTQYF; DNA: TGTGCCAGCAGCCACTTAACCGGGACAGGGAACCCCCTGCCGAGTCCAGATACGCAGTATTTT
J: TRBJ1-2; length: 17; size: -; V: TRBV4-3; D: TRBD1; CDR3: CASSQGAGQLYYYGYTF; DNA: TGCGCCAGCAGCCAAGGTGCGGGACAGCTCTATTACTATGGCTACACCTTC